A single sample is the source of the 2 T cell receptor beta chains below, sequenced in a study of cytomegalovirus exposure and HLA in healthy donors. Amplification used 60 Vbeta primers and 13 Jbeta primers. Assay: immunoSEQ multiplex PCR; the TCRdb copy retains only in-frame clones and omits some. The table lists 140,000 to 150,000 clones, approximately 85% of them singletons, with roughly 0.5% in the top ten. The specimen was PBMCs. The receptors stem from a woman aged 40 to 49 in good health and CMV-seronegative.

CDR3 amino acids: CASSVEAGTNTGELFF. CDR3 nucleotide sequence: TGTGCCAGCAGCGTAGAGGCGGGCACGAACACCGGGGAGCTGTTTTTT. The genes are TRBV9 and TRBJ2-2, with D tentatively TRBD2 (5 bases). The CDR3 totals 16 residues. CDR1 and CDR2 (germline): SGDLS, YYNGEE. V was shortened by 0 bases and J by 0 bases, with 9 bases between the two germline ends.

In regard to this clone: Germline and junction disagree at one end, which may indicate a read error. The V gene is TRBV7-9, the J gene TRBJ2-6, with a possible D match to TRBD2 (6 bases). Germline lookup yields CDR1 SEHNR and CDR2 FQNEAQ (reference sequence). This CDR3 contains 16 residues. CDR3 in DNA: TGTTCCAGCAGGGCTAGCGAAATTCTAGGGGCCAACGTCCTGACTTTC. Its translation is CSSRASEILGANVLTF.